The rows below give T cell receptor beta chains drawn from one sample of a study of T cells in Graves' hyperthyroidism and ophthalmopathy. Via MiXCR, TCRdb re-called the multiplex PCR reads, giving one row per CDR3 protein. The top ten hold less than 10% of the sample, which has hundreds of thousands of distinct CDR3 sequences, 13% seen once. The specimen was blood. The receptors stem from a woman between 18 and 29 years old with Graves' hyperthyroidism. Both conserved end residues are part of each CDR3. A D gene is named only where the DNA matches it firmly. Rows may omit the clone size; those that give it use once, few, many or a size class.

v_gene	d_gene	abundance	j_gene	CDR3aa	CDR3nt
TRBV2	TRBD1	many	TRBJ2-2	CARGSGQGAPPYTGELFF	TGTGCCAGGGGTTCGGGACAGGGGGCACCTCCATACACCGGGGAGCTGTTTTTT
TRBV7-9	TRBD1	many	TRBJ1-5	CASSSLDRENQPQHF	TGTGCCAGCAGTTCTTTGGACAGGGAGAATCAGCCCCAGCATTTT
TRBV5-6	.	many	TRBJ1-5	CASSRLGLGQPQHF	TGTGCCAGCAGCCGATTAGGGCTGGGCCAGCCCCAGCATTTT
TRBV28	TRBD1	many	TRBJ1-5	CASNRGHSNQPQHF	TGTGCCAGTAACAGGGGGCATAGCAATCAGCCCCAGCATTTT
TRBV9	.	.	TRBJ2-5	CASEGGEETQYF	TGTGCCAGCGAAGGGGGGGAGGAGACCCAGTACTTC
TRBV11-1	.	few	TRBJ2-2	CASRYNLDSPGELFF	TGTGCCAGCAGGTATAACTTGGACAGCCCCGGGGAGCTGTTTTTT
TRBV29-1	.	many	TRBJ1-1	CSVGQGNTEAFF	TGCAGCGTTGGCCAGGGGAACACTGAAGCTTTCTTT
TRBV19	.	.	TRBJ2-3	CASSIMGQYTQYF	TGTGCCAGTAGTATTATGGGGCAGTATACGCAGTATTTT
TRBV20-1	TRBD1	many	TRBJ1-1	CSAPQGGVNTEAFF	TGCAGTGCCCCCCAGGGGGGAGTGAACACTGAAGCTTTCTTT
TRBV7-9	.	once	TRBJ1-5	CASSLDGGSRQPQHF	TGTGCCAGCAGCTTAGACGGGGGTTCACGGCAGCCCCAGCATTTT
TRBV6-5	.	many	TRBJ1-5	CASSYARSSGDQPQHF	TGTGCCAGCAGTTACGCGAGGTCAAGCGGGGATCAGCCCCAGCATTTT
TRBV6-2/TRBV6-3	TRBD2	many	TRBJ2-3	CASSYSSGRAATDTQYF	TGTGCCAGCAGTTACTCTAGCGGGAGGGCCGCCACAGATACGCAGTATTTT
TRBV5-1	TRBD2	.	TRBJ2-5	CASSLGVAGDAETQYF	TGCGCCAGCAGCTTGGGAGTAGCGGGGGACGCAGAGACCCAGTACTTC
TRBV11-2	.	many	TRBJ1-5	CASSSPKGNQPQHF	TGTGCCAGCAGCTCCCCCAAAGGAAATCAGCCCCAGCATTTT
TRBV4-3	.	many	TRBJ2-1	CASSQATRGVGYNEQFF	TGCGCCAGCAGCCAAGCCACCCGGGGAGTTGGTTACAATGAGCAGTTCTTC
TRBV15	.	few	TRBJ1-6	CATSPTSSYNSPLHF	TGTGCCACCAGCCCCACCAGCTCCTATAATTCACCCCTCCACTTT
TRBV6-1	.	.	TRBJ1-2	CASSEVRDGYTF	TGTGCCAGCAGTGAAGTGAGGGATGGCTACACCTTC
TRBV20-1	.	few	TRBJ1-6	CSASHIWGSFGGSYNSPLHF	TGCAGTGCCAGCCACATTTGGGGATCCTTTGGGGGTTCCTATAATTCACCCCTCCACTTT
TRBV7-2	.	.	TRBJ1-4	CASSLDEGAKLFF	TGTGCCAGCAGCTTAGATGAGGGTGCGAAACTGTTTTTT
TRBV4-1	.	few	TRBJ2-3	CASSQEPGASTDTQYF	TGCGCCAGCAGCCAAGAACCGGGGGCTAGCACAGATACGCAGTATTTT
TRBV7-9	.	many	TRBJ2-1	CASSFSGSSYNEQFF	TGTGCCAGCAGCTTCTCGGGCAGCTCCTACAATGAGCAGTTCTTC
TRBV13	TRBD2	many	TRBJ2-7	CASSLRAGGGHYEQYF	TGTGCCAGCAGCCTAAGGGCGGGAGGCGGCCACTACGAGCAGTACTTC
TRBV7-3	TRBD2	many	TRBJ2-1	CASSFAGGRNEQFF	TGTGCCAGCAGCTTCGCGGGGGGGCGCAATGAGCAGTTCTTC
TRBV28	TRBD2	.	TRBJ2-7	CASSFQGLAGARSYEQYF	TGTGCCAGCAGTTTTCAGGGACTAGCGGGAGCAAGGTCCTACGAGCAGTACTTC
TRBV27	.	many	TRBJ1-2	CASSSGGGSHPVNYGYTF	TGTGCCAGCAGTTCGGGCGGAGGTTCACACCCCGTTAACTATGGCTACACCTTC
TRBV7-2	TRBD1	.	TRBJ1-1	CASSPSTGSDTEAFF	TGTGCCAGCAGCCCCTCGACAGGGTCGGACACTGAAGCTTTCTTT
TRBV6-6	.	few	TRBJ1-4	CASSYSTLTNEKLFF	TGTGCCAGCAGTTACTCGACGTTAACTAATGAAAAACTGTTTTTT
TRBV7-9	.	many	TRBJ1-1	CASSPDWTEAFF	TGTGCCAGCAGCCCCGACTGGACTGAAGCTTTCTTT
TRBV5-5	TRBD2	many	TRBJ2-3	CASSLRTSGRGSTDTQYF	TGTGCCAGCAGCTTGAGAACTAGCGGGAGGGGAAGCACAGATACGCAGTATTTT
TRBV30	.	many	TRBJ1-2	CAWTRDTTSTYGYTF	TGTGCCTGGACCCGGGACACCACCTCCACCTATGGCTACACCTTC
TRBV7-2	.	many	TRBJ1-2	CASSFTETYGYTF	TGTGCCAGCAGCTTCACAGAGACCTATGGCTACACCTTC